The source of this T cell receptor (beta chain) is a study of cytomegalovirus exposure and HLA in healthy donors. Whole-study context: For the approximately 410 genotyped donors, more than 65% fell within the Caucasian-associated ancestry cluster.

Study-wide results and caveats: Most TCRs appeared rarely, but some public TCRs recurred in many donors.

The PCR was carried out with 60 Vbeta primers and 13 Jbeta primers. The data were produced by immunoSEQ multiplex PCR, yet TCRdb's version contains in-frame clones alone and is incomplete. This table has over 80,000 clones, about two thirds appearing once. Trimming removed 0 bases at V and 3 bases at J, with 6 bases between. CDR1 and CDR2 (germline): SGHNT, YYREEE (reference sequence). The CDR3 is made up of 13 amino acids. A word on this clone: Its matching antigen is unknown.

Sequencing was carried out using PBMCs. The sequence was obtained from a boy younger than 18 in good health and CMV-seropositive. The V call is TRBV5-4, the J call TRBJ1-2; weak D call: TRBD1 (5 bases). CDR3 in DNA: TGTGCCAGCAGCTTGGTGACAGACTATGGCTACACCTTC. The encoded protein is CASSLVTDYGYTF.